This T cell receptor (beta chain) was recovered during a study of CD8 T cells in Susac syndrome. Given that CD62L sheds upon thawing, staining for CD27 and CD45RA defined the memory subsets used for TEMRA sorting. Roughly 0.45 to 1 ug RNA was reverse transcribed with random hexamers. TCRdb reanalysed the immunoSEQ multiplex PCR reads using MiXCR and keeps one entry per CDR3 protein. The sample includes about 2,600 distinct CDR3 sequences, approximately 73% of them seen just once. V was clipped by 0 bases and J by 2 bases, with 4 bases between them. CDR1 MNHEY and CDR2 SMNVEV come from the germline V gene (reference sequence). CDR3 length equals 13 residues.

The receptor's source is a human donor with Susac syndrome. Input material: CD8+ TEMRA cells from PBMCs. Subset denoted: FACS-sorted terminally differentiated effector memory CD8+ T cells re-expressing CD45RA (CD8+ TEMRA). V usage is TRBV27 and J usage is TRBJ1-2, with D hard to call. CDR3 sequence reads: CASSLSTNYGYTF. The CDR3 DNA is TGTGCCAGCAGTTTATCGACCAACTATGGCTACACCTTC.